Listed below are T cell receptor beta chains from one sample, sequenced in a study of cytomegalovirus exposure and HLA in healthy donors. Repertoires were generated with immunoSEQ multiplex PCR, while TCRdb's copy carries only in-frame clones and drops some. Here the sample spans over 150,000 clones, 84% being singletons. The sample comprised PBMCs. The receptors originated from a boy younger than 10 in good health and CMV-seronegative. CDR3s include the opening cysteine and the closing phenylalanine or tryptophan. D genes are given only for firm matches. Part of the rows lack a size; the others show once, few, many or a class for expanded clones.

abundance: .; v_gene: TRBV7-9; j_gene: TRBJ2-3; d_gene: .; CDR3aa: CASSPRFTDTQYF; CDR3nt: TGTGCCAGCAGCCCACGGTTCACAGATACGCAGTATTTT
abundance: .; v_gene: TRBV7-2; j_gene: TRBJ1-1; d_gene: .; CDR3aa: CASSLAGLNTEAFF; CDR3nt: TGTGCCAGCAGCTTAGCGGGCCTGAACACTGAAGCTTTCTTT
abundance: .; v_gene: TRBV7-9; j_gene: TRBJ1-1; d_gene: .; CDR3aa: CASSFRRVTSLAFF; CDR3nt: TGTGCCAGCAGCTTCAGGAGGGTAACGAGTCTAGCTTTCTTT
abundance: .; v_gene: TRBV28; j_gene: TRBJ1-5; d_gene: .; CDR3aa: CASSPLTGENQPQHF; CDR3nt: TGTGCCAGCAGTCCCCTGACGGGGGAAAATCAGCCCCAGCATTTT
abundance: .; v_gene: TRBV5-1; j_gene: TRBJ2-7; d_gene: .; CDR3aa: CASSLEGYEQYF; CDR3nt: TGCGCCAGCAGCTTGGAGGGGTACGAGCAGTACTTC
abundance: few; v_gene: TRBV6-1; j_gene: TRBJ2-7; d_gene: .; CDR3aa: CASSEALPDNSYEQYF; CDR3nt: TGTGCCAGCAGTGAAGCGCTTCCGGACAATTCCTACGAGCAGTACTTC
abundance: .; v_gene: TRBV9; j_gene: TRBJ1-1; d_gene: .; CDR3aa: CASSPRHLGDTEAFF; CDR3nt: TGTGCCAGCAGCCCTAGACACCTAGGGGACACTGAAGCTTTCTTT
abundance: .; v_gene: TRBV18; j_gene: TRBJ1-2; d_gene: TRBD1; CDR3aa: CASSPQTGGAYNTF; CDR3nt: TGTGCCAGCTCACCGCAAACAGGGGGCGCATATAACACCTTC
abundance: .; v_gene: TRBV9; j_gene: TRBJ2-7; d_gene: .; CDR3aa: CASSAGPGTPTAYEQYF; CDR3nt: TGTGCCAGCAGCGCGGGTCCCGGGACTCCGACAGCCTACGAGCAGTACTTC
abundance: .; v_gene: TRBV5-5; j_gene: TRBJ1-5; d_gene: .; CDR3aa: CASSLSGHGNQPQHF; CDR3nt: TGTGCCAGCAGCTTGTCAGGGCATGGCAATCAGCCCCAGCATTTT
abundance: .; v_gene: TRBV29-1; j_gene: TRBJ2-7; d_gene: TRBD1; CDR3aa: CSAATGTVLEQYF; CDR3nt: TGCAGCGCAGCGACAGGGACCGTCCTCGAGCAGTACTTC
abundance: .; v_gene: TRBV5-1; j_gene: TRBJ2-6; d_gene: .; CDR3aa: CASSAAGANVLTF; CDR3nt: TGCGCCAGCAGCGCGGCTGGGGCCAACGTCCTGACTTTC
abundance: .; v_gene: TRBV27; j_gene: TRBJ2-7; d_gene: TRBD2; CDR3aa: CASSFATSGGSYEQYF; CDR3nt: TGTGCCAGCAGTTTCGCGACTAGCGGGGGAAGCTACGAGCAGTACTTC
abundance: .; v_gene: TRBV19; j_gene: TRBJ2-5; d_gene: TRBD1; CDR3aa: CASSSDRISQETQYF; CDR3nt: TGTGCCAGTAGTTCGGACAGGATCTCGCAAGAGACCCAGTACTTC
abundance: .; v_gene: TRBV2; j_gene: TRBJ1-1; d_gene: .; CDR3aa: CASSATRAEAFF; CDR3nt: TGTGCCAGCAGTGCTACCCGTGCTGAAGCTTTCTTT
abundance: .; v_gene: TRBV6-6; j_gene: TRBJ1-1; d_gene: .; CDR3aa: CASNETEKNTEAFF; CDR3nt: TGTGCCAGCAACGAGACAGAAAAGAACACTGAAGCTTTCTTT
abundance: .; v_gene: TRBV6-6; j_gene: TRBJ1-5; d_gene: .; CDR3aa: CASRGGYNQPQHF; CDR3nt: TGTGCCAGCAGGGGAGGGTACAATCAGCCCCAGCATTTT
abundance: .; v_gene: TRBV5-1; j_gene: TRBJ2-3; d_gene: TRBD2; CDR3aa: CASSLQPLSGSDTQYF; CDR3nt: TGCGCCAGCAGCTTACAACCTCTTAGCGGGAGTGATACGCAGTATTTT
abundance: once; v_gene: TRBV28; j_gene: TRBJ1-2; d_gene: .; CDR3aa: CASSSDRQNYGYTF; CDR3nt: TGTGCCAGCAGTTCCGACAGGCAGAACTATGGCTACACCTTC
abundance: .; v_gene: TRBV5-4; j_gene: TRBJ1-1; d_gene: .; CDR3aa: CASSLSGDMNTEAFF; CDR3nt: TGTGCCAGCAGCTTGTCAGGGGACATGAACACTGAAGCTTTCTTT
abundance: .; v_gene: TRBV5-1; j_gene: TRBJ1-1; d_gene: .; CDR3aa: CASSLVAGDTEAFF; CDR3nt: TGCGCCAGCAGCTTGGTCGCGGGGGACACTGAAGCTTTCTTT
abundance: .; v_gene: TRBV14; j_gene: TRBJ1-2; d_gene: .; CDR3aa: CASSPLVQVGGYTF; CDR3nt: TGTGCCAGCAGCCCCCTGGTCCAGGTTGGCGGCTACACCTTC
abundance: .; v_gene: TRBV2; j_gene: TRBJ1-3; d_gene: .; CDR3aa: CASSEIGLKPGGNTIYF; CDR3nt: TGTGCCAGCAGTGAAATCGGCCTCAAACCGGGGGGAAACACCATATATTTT
abundance: .; v_gene: TRBV4-1; j_gene: TRBJ1-1; d_gene: TRBD1; CDR3aa: CASSTRDRGSTEAFF; CDR3nt: TGCGCCAGCAGCACCCGGGACAGGGGGAGCACTGAAGCTTTCTTT
abundance: .; v_gene: TRBV5-1; j_gene: TRBJ2-5; d_gene: TRBD1; CDR3aa: CASSSAPHSGGETQYF; CDR3nt: TGCGCCAGCAGCTCGGCCCCCCATTCAGGGGGCGAGACCCAGTACTTC
abundance: .; v_gene: TRBV28; j_gene: TRBJ1-1; d_gene: .; CDR3aa: CASVRREMNTEAFF; CDR3nt: TGTGCCAGCGTCCGGAGGGAGATGAACACTGAAGCTTTCTTT